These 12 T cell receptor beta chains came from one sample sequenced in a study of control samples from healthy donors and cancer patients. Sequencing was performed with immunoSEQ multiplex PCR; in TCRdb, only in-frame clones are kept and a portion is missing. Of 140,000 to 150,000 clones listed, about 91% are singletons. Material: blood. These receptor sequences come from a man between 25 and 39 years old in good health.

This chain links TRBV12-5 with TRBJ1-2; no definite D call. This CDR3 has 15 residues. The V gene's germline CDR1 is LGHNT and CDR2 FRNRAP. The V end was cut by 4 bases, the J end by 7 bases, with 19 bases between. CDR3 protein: CASGSRTSVMGGYTF. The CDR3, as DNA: TGTGCTAGTGGTTCGCGGACGTCGGTAATGGGTGGCTACACCTTC.

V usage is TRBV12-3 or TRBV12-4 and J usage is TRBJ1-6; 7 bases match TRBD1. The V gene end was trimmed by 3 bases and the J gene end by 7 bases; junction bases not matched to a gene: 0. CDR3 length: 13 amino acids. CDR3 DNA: TGTGCCAGCAGTTTCAGGGGGAATTCACCCCTCCACTTT. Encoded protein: CASSFRGNSPLHF.

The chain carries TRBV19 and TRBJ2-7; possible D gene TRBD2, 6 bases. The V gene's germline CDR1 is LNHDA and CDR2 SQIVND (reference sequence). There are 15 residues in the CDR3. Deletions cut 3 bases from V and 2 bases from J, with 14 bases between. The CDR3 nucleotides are TGTGCCAGTAGTATGGGCGGGACGGCTGCCTACGAGCAGTACTTC. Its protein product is CASSMGGTAAYEQYF. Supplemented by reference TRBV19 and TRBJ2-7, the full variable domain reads DGGITQSPKYLFRKEGQNVTLSCEQNLNHDAMYWYRQDPGQGLRLIYYSQIVNDFQKGDIAEGYSVSREKKESFPLTVTSAQKNPTAFYLCASSMGGTAAYEQYFGPGTRLTVT.

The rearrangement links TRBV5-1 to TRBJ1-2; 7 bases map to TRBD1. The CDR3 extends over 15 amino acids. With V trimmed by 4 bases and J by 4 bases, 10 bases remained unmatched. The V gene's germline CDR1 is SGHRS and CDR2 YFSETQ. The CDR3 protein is CASSRTGQAGYGYTF. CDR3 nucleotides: TGCGCCAGCAGCAGAACCGGACAGGCGGGCTATGGCTACACCTTC.

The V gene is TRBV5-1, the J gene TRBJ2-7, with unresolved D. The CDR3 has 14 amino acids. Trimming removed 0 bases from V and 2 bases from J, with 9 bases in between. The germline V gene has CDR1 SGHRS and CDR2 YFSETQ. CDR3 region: CASSLEEAPYEQYF. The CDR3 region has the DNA TGCGCCAGCAGCTTGGAGGAAGCCCCCTACGAGCAGTACTTC.

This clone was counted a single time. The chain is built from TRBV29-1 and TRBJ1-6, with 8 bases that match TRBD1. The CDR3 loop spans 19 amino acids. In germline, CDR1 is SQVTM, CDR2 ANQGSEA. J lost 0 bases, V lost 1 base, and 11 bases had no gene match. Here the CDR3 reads CSVEAGQGPFSSYNSPLHF. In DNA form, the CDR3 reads TGCAGCGTTGAAGCAGGACAGGGCCCGTTCAGCTCCTATAATTCACCCCTCCACTTT. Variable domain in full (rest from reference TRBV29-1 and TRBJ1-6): SAVISQKPSRDICQRGTSLTIQCQVDSQVTMMFWYRQQPGQSLTLIATANQGSEATYESGFVIDKFPISRPNLTFSTLTVSNMSPEDSSIYLCSVEAGQGPFSSYNSPLHFGNGTRLTVT.

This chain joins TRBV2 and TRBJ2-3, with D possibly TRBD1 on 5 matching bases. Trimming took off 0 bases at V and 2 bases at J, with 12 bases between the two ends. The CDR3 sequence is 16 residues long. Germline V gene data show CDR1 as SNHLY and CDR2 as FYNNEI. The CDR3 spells CASSEARAGPTDTQYF. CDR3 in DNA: TGTGCCAGCAGTGAAGCGCGCGCAGGGCCCACAGATACGCAGTATTTT.

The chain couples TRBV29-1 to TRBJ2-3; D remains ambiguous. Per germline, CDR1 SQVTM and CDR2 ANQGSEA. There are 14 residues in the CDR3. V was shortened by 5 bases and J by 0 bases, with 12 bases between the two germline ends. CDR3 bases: TGCAGCGTTTCGGACGGTTATAGCACAGATACGCAGTATTTT. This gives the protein CSVSDGYSTDTQYF.

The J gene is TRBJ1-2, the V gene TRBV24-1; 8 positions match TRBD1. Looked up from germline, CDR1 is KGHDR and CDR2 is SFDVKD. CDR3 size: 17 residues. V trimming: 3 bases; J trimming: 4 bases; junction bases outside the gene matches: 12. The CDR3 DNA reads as TGTGCCACCAGTGATGGGGGCAGGGGGCGAGCGAGCTATGGCTACACCTTC. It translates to CATSDGGRGRASYGYTF.

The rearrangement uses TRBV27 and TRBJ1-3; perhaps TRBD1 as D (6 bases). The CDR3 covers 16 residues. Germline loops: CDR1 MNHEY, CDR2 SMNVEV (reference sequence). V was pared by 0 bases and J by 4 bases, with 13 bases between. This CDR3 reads CASSLSIGGPGNTIYF. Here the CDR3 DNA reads TGTGCCAGCAGTTTATCAATCGGGGGGCCCGGAAACACCATATATTTT.

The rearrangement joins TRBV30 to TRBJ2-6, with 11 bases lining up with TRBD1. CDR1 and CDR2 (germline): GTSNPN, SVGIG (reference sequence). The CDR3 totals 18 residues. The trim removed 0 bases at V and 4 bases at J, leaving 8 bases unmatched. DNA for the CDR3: TGTGCCTGGAGTGTACAGAGGACAGGGGGCGCCGGGGCCAACGTCCTGACTTTC. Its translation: CAWSVQRTGGAGANVLTF. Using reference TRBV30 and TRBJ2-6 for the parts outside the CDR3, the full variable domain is SQTIHQWPATLVQPVGSPLSLECTVEGTSNPNLYWYRQAAGRGLQLLFYSVGIGQISSEVPQNLSASRPQDRQFILSSKKLLLSDSGFYLCAWSVQRTGGAGANVLTFGAGSRLTVL.

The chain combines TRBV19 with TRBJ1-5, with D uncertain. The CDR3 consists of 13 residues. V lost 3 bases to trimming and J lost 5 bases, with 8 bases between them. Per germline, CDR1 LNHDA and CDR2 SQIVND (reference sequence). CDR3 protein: CASSIGDYQPQHF. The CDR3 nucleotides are TGTGCCAGTAGTATCGGGGATTATCAGCCCCAGCATTTT.